One sample yielded the 15 T cell receptor beta chains listed below, sequenced in a study of T cells in Graves' hyperthyroidism and ophthalmopathy. Regions amplified from RNA transcripts were the TCR beta CDR3 regions. Researchers ran a first-round RT-PCR on the TCR CDR3 using the HTBI primer set. TCRdb used MiXCR to reprocess the multiplex PCR reads, holding one entry per CDR3 protein. The sample lists approximately 380,000 distinct CDR3 sequences, about 19% occurring once. Sequencing was performed on blood. The source of these receptors is a woman in her late teens or twenties with Graves' hyperthyroidism.

This clonotype was found a few times. The chain has TRBV6-1 and TRBJ2-1; D gene uncertain. V shed 5 bases and J shed 7 bases, with 18 bases lying between them. The germline CDR1 and CDR2 sequences are MNHNS and SASEGT. The CDR3 totals 15 residues. CDR3 DNA sequence: TGTGCCAGCAGTAGAAGCAGGCAGGCATCAAATGAGCAGTTCTTC. Translated, it gives CASSRSRQASNEQFF.

This clonotype was recorded at least ten times. V is TRBV7-9 and J is TRBJ1-1; D unresolved. Germline-derived CDR1 and CDR2 are SEHNR and FQNEAQ (reference sequence). Trimming shortened V by 3 bases and J by 1 base, and 6 bases separated the two germline ends. CDR3 length equals 13 residues. CDR3 coding DNA: TGTGCCAGCAGCTTCGCACGGAACACTGAAGCTTTCTTT. This gives the protein CASSFARNTEAFF.

This clonotype was seen ten or more times. The CDR3 nucleotides read TGCGCCAGCAGCCAAGAATGGGCTGAAGTTACCACTGAAGCTTTCTTT. Amino acids: CASSQEWAEVTTEAFF. The gene calls are TRBV4-1 and TRBJ1-1; D remains unclear. This CDR3 region has 16 residues. V lost 0 bases and J lost 4, with 15 bases in between. The germline CDR1 and CDR2 sequences are MGHRA and YSYEKL.

In its sample, this clonotype was seen many times. The chain recombines TRBV19 with TRBJ2-2; D call uncertain. The CDR3 runs to 15 residues. In germline, CDR1 is LNHDA, CDR2 SQIVND (reference sequence). V lost 7 bases and J 1 base, leaving 13 bases between the germline ends. This chain's CDR3 is CASTSKLRNTGELFF. The DNA of the CDR3 is TGTGCCAGTACAAGTAAACTACGGAACACCGGGGAGCTGTTTTTT.

This rearrangement joins TRBV6-2 or TRBV6-3 to TRBJ1-1, with TRBD1 identical over 9 bases. The CDR3 is 18 amino acids. Looked up from germline, CDR1 is MNHEY and CDR2 is SVGEGT. The trim removed 6 bases at V and 1 base at J, leaving 15 bases unmatched. The CDR3 DNA sequence: TGTGCCAGCAGAGTGTTGAGGGGGACAGGGCAGGAGAACACTGAAGCTTTCTTT. Its translation is CASRVLRGTGQENTEAFF.

This clonotype was seen repeatedly, ten times or more. The chain couples TRBV14 to TRBJ2-5; 7 bases are shared with TRBD1. The length of the CDR3 is 14 residues. Germline loops: CDR1 SGHDN, CDR2 FVKESK. After removal of 3 bases from V and 5 bases from J, the junction contained 6 bases not matched to a gene. The CDR3 nucleotides read TGTGCCAGCAGCCACCCGACAGGGAAGGAGACCCAGTACTTC. This gives the protein CASSHPTGKETQYF.

This clonotype was observed a handful of times. This chain connects TRBV3-1 to TRBJ1-1; possible D gene TRBD1, 6 bases. Per germline, CDR1 LGHDT and CDR2 YNNKEL (reference sequence). With 8 bases removed from V and 1 base from J, the gap between germline ends came to 14 bases. This CDR3 has 14 amino acids. For the CDR3, the DNA is TGTGCCAGCGGGCGGGCGGGGGCGAACACTGAAGCTTTCTTT. This translates into CASGRAGANTEAFF.

This clonotype was seen at least ten times. V usage is TRBV20-1 and J usage is TRBJ1-5; TRBD1 matches 8 bases. CDR1 and CDR2 (germline): DFQATT, SNEGSKA (reference sequence). J was trimmed by 0 bases and V by 4 bases; bases with no gene match: 14. CDR3 size: 18 residues. The CDR3 loop reads CSATYGQGTLYSNQPQHF. The CDR3 nucleotides are TGCAGTGCTACCTATGGACAGGGAACACTATATAGCAATCAGCCCCAGCATTTT.

There are many counts of this clonotype. The chain employs TRBV28 and TRBJ2-7; D not resolved. V was pared by 6 bases and J by 0 bases, with 9 bases between. The length of the CDR3 is 13 residues. Germline V lookup: CDR1 MDHEN, CDR2 SYDVKM. CDR3 bases: TGTGCCAGCAGGTCGATCAGCTCCTACGAGCAGTACTTC. Encoded protein: CASRSISSYEQYF.

The chain joins TRBV6-1 to TRBJ2-7; 8 bases line up with TRBD2. The CDR3 loop spans 15 amino acids. CDR1 MNHNS and CDR2 SASEGT come from the germline V gene. Trimming cost V 4 bases and J 3 bases; bases outside gene matches: 8. The CDR3 nucleotides are TGTGCCAGCAGTGCGGAAGGGCGGGAGGTCTACGAGCAGTACTTC. The encoded protein is CASSAEGREVYEQYF.

The chain joins TRBV6-1 to TRBJ1-2; D is perhaps TRBD1 (6 bases). V lost 0 bases and J lost 0, with 11 bases in between. The CDR3 is 16 amino acids. Per germline, CDR1 MNHNS and CDR2 SASEGT. CDR3 residues: CASSEAHGQTNYGYTF. The CDR3 coding sequence is TGTGCCAGCAGTGAAGCTCACGGACAGACTAACTATGGCTACACCTTC.

V and J are TRBV18 and TRBJ2-7; D is ambiguous. Trimming stripped 6 bases from V and 3 bases from J, with 27 bases between. The CDR3 totals 18 residues. Per the germline V gene, CDR1 is KGHSH and CDR2 is LQKENI. CDR3 sequence: CASSLVGGFGSINYEQYF. In DNA form, the CDR3 reads TGTGCCAGCTCTTTGGTAGGCGGCTTCGGCTCGATTAACTACGAGCAGTACTTC.

This clonotype showed up many times. This chain links TRBV12-3 or TRBV12-4 with TRBJ1-1; D call uncertain. The CDR3 covers 16 residues. The V end was cut by 0 bases, the J end by 6 bases, with 17 bases between. CDR3 nucleotides: TGTGCCAGCAGTTTAGCCCGACCTAAAGGAGGCCCTGAAGCTTTCTTT. The encoded protein is CASSLARPKGGPEAFF.

This clonotype was counted ten times or more. The chain employs TRBV12-3 or TRBV12-4 and TRBJ1-2; D remains unclear. This CDR3 spans 14 amino acids. The V gene lost 3 bases and the J gene lost 0 bases, with 8 bases spanning the gap. DNA for the CDR3: TGTGCCAGCAGTTTCAAAGGGTCTAACTATGGCTACACCTTC. It encodes CASSFKGSNYGYTF.

This clonotype appeared many times. The V gene is TRBV28, the J gene TRBJ2-6; D gene ambiguous. Germline CDR1 is MDHEN and CDR2 is SYDVKM. V shed 6 bases and J shed 4 bases, with 7 bases lying between them. This CDR3 has 13 amino acids. The DNA of the CDR3 is TGTGCCAGCAGATTGGGGGGGGCCAACGTCCTGACTTTC. Protein sequence: CASRLGGANVLTF.